A single TCR beta chain is shown here with its context. The antigen is undetermined. This specimen comes from a study of CD8 T cells in Susac syndrome. The RNA input was about 0.5 to 1 ug, and it was reverse transcribed with random hexamers. immunoSEQ multiplex PCR amplified TCR beta CDR3 across 54 Vbeta, 13 Jbeta. TCRdb redid the calling of the immunoSEQ multiplex PCR reads with MiXCR, one entry per CDR3 protein. The sample lists around 160,000 distinct CDR3 sequences; about 93% were seen once. Sequencing of TCR beta drew on CD8+ and CD4+ T cells from blood. Negative isolation yielded CD8+ and CD4+ T cells; FACS enriched TEMRA cells. Study-level findings and limits: Individuals included in the TCR sequencing and HLA analysis were acknowledged by the study to be relatively few in number.

This CDR3 region has 17 residues. The ends lost 2 bases at V and 8 bases at J; junction bases unmatched: 8. Germline V gene lookup returns CDR1 KGHDR and CDR2 SFDVKD. The specimen sequenced was CD4+ T cells from PBMCs. V and J are TRBV24-1 and TRBJ2-1, with 13 bases matching TRBD2. This clonotype was sampled from a human donor in good health. The CDR3 DNA is TGTGCCACCAGTGATTCCTCCAGACTAGCGGGGGGCCATGAGCAGTTCTTC. It specifies CATSDSSRLAGGHEQFF.